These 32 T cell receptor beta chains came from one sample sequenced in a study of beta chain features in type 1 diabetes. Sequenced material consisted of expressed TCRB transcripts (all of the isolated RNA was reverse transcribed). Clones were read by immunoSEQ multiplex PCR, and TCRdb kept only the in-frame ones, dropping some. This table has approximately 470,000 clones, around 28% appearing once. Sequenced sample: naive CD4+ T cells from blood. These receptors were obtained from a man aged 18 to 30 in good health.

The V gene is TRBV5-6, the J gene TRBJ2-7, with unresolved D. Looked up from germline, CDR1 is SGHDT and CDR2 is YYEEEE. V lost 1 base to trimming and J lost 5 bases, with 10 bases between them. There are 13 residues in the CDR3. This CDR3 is CASSLIAAHEQYF. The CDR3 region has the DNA TGTGCCAGCAGCTTGATAGCAGCCCACGAGCAGTACTTC.

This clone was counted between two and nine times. CDR3 sequence: CASSGGQNTEAFF. The DNA of the CDR3 is TGCGCCAGCAGCGGAGGACAGAACACTGAAGCTTTCTTT. The rearrangement joins TRBV5-1 to TRBJ1-1, with D possibly TRBD1 on 5 matching bases. V lost 4 bases, J lost 1 base, and 8 bases lay in between. This CDR3 is built from 13 residues. Germline values: CDR1 SGHRS, CDR2 YFSETQ.

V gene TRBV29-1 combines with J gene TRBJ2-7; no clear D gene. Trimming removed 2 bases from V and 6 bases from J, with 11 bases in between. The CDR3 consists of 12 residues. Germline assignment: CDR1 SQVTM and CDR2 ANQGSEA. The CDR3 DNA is TGCAGCGTTGAATTTCATGGGTCCGAGCAGTACTTC. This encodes CSVEFHGSEQYF.

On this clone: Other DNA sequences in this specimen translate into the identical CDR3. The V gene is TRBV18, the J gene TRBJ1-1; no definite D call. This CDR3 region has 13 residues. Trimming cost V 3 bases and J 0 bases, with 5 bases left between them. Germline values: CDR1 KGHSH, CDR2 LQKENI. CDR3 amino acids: CASSPAMNTEAFF. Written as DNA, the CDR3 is TGTGCCAGCTCACCTGCGATGAACACTGAAGCTTTCTTT.

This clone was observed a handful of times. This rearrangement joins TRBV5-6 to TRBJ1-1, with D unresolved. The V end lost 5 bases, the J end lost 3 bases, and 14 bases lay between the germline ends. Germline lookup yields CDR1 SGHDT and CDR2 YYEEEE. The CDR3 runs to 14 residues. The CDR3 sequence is CASSPGVEDTEAFF. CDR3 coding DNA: TGTGCCAGCAGTCCAGGTGTTGAGGACACTGAAGCTTTCTTT.

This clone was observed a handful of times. The DNA for the CDR3 is TGCAGCGCCGTGGGACAGGGATTCGAAGCTTTCTTT. This codes for CSAVGQGFEAFF. The chain joins TRBV29-1 to TRBJ1-1, with TRBD1 identical over 9 bases. Germline trimming cut 7 bases from V and 8 bases from J; bases unmatched to any gene: 8. The CDR3 extends over 12 amino acids. Germline lookup yields CDR1 SQVTM and CDR2 ANQGSEA. Full variable domain (missing parts from reference TRBV29-1 and TRBJ1-1): SAVISQKPSRDICQRGTSLTIQCQVDSQVTMMFWYRQQPGQSLTLIATANQGSEATYESGFVIDKFPISRPNLTFSTLTVSNMSPEDSSIYLCSAVGQGFEAFFGQGTRLTVV.

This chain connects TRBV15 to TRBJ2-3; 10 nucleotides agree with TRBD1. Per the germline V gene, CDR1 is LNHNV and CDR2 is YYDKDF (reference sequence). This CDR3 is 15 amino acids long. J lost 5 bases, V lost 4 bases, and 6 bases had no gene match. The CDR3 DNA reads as TGTGCCACCAGCAAAGGGACAGGGGATGTAGATACGCAGTATTTT. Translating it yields CATSKGTGDVDTQYF.

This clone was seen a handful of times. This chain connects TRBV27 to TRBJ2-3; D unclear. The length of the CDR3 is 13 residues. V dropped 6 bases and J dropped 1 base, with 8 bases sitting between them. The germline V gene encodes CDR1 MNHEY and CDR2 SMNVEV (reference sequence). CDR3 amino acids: CASRLLGTDTQYF. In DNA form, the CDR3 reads TGTGCCAGCAGACTTCTAGGCACAGATACGCAGTATTTT.

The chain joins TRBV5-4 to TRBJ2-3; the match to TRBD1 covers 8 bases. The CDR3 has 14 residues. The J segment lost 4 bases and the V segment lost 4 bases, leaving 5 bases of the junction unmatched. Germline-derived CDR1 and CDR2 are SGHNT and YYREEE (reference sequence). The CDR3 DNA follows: TGTGCCAGCAGCCCCAGACAGGGGCCAGATACGCAGTATTTT. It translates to CASSPRQGPDTQYF.

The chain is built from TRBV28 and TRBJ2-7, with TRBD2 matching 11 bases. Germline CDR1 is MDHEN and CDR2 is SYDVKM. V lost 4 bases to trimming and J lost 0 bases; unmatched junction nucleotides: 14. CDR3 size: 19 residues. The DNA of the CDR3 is TGTGCCAGCAGTTCCCGAGCGGGGACTAGCGGTACCCTCTCCTACGAGCAGTACTTC. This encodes CASSSRAGTSGTLSYEQYF.

CDR3 in amino acids: CSVLRRGKWAEAFF. CDR3 DNA sequence: TGCAGCGTTCTACGACGGGGAAAGTGGGCTGAAGCTTTCTTT. This rearrangement joins TRBV29-1 to TRBJ1-1; D not resolved. In germline, CDR1 is SQVTM, CDR2 ANQGSEA. V shed 5 bases and J shed 6 bases, with 19 bases lying between them. The CDR3 has 14 residues.

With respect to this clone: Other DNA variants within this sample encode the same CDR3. CDR3 sequence reads: CASRSQETQYF. CDR3 DNA sequence: TGTGCCAGCAGATCCCAAGAGACCCAGTACTTC. This chain links TRBV6-5 with TRBJ2-5; D not certain. Deletions cut 6 bases from V and 1 base from J, with 3 bases between. This CDR3 spans 11 amino acids. Germline V CDR1 and CDR2: MNHEY, SVGAGI.

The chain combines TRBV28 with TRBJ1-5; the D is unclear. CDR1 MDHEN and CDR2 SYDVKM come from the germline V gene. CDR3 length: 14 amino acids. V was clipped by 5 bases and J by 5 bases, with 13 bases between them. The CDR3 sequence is CASSPQAGDQPQHF. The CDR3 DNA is TGTGCCAGCAGTCCCCAGGCCGGAGATCAGCCCCAGCATTTT. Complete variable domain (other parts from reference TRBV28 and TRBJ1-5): DVKVTQSSRYLVKRTGEKVFLECVQDMDHENMFWYRQDPGLGLRLIYFSYDVKMKEKGDIPEGYSVSREKKERFSLILESASTNQTSMYLCASSPQAGDQPQHFGDGTRLSIL.

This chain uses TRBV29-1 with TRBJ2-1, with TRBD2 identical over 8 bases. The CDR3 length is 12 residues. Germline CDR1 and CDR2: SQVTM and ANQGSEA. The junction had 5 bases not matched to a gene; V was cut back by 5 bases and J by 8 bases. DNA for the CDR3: TGCAGCGTTAGGACTAGCTGGGATGAGCAGTTCTTC. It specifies CSVRTSWDEQFF.

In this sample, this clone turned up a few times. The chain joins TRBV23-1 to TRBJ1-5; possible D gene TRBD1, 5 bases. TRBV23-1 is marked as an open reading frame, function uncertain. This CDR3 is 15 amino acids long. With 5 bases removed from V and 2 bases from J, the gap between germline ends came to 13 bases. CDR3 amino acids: CASSASRVGNQPQHF. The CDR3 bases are TGCGCCAGCAGTGCGAGCAGGGTCGGCAATCAGCCCCAGCATTTT.

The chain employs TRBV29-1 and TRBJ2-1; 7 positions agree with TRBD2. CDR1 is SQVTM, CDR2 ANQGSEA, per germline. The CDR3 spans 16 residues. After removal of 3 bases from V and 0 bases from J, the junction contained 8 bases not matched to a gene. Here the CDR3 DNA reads TGCAGCGTTGAGGGTAGCGGGCTTAGCTCCTACAATGAGCAGTTCTTC. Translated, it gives CSVEGSGLSSYNEQFF.

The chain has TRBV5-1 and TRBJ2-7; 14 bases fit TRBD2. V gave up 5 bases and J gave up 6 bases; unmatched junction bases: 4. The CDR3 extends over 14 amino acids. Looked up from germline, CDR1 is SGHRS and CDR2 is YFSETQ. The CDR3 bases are TGCGCCAGCAGGGGGACTAGCGGGAGTCTCGAGCAGTACTTC. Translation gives CASRGTSGSLEQYF.

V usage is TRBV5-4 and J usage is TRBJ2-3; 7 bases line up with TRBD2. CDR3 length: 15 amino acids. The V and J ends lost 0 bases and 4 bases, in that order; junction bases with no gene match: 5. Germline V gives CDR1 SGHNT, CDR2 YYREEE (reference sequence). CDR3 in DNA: TGTGCCAGCAGCTTGGCGGGCGGGAGACCAGATACGCAGTATTTT. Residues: CASSLAGGRPDTQYF.

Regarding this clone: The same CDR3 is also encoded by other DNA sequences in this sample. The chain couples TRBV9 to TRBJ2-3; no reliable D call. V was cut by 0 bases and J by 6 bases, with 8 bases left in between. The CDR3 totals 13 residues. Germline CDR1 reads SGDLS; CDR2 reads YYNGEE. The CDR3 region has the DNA TGTGCCAGCAGCGTAGGGGCGACGGATACGCAGTATTTT. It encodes CASSVGATDTQYF.

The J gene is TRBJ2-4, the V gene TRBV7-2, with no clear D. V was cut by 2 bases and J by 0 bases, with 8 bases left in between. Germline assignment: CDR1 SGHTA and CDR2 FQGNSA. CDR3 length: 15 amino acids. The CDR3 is CASSLTGLAKNIQYF. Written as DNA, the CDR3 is TGTGCCAGCAGCTTAACCGGGCTAGCCAAAAACATTCAGTACTTC.

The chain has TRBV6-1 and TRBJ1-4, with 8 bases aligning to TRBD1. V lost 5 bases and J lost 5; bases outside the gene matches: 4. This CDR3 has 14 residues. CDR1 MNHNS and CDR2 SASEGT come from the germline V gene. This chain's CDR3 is CASSTGQENEKLFF. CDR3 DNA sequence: TGTGCCAGCAGTACGGGACAGGAGAATGAAAAACTGTTTTTT.

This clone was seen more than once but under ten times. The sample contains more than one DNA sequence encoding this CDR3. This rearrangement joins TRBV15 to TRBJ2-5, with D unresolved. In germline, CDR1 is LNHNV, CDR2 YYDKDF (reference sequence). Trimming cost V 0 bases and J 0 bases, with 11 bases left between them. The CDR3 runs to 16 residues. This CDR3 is CATSRDSVSNQETQYF. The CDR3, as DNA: TGTGCCACCAGCAGAGATTCGGTCTCGAACCAAGAGACCCAGTACTTC. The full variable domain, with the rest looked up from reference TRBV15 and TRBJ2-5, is DAMVIQNPRYQVTQFGKPVTLSCSQTLNHNVMYWYQQKSSQAPKLLFHYYDKDFNNEADTPDNFQSRRPNTSFCFLDIRSPGLGDTAMYLCATSRDSVSNQETQYFGPGTRLLVL.

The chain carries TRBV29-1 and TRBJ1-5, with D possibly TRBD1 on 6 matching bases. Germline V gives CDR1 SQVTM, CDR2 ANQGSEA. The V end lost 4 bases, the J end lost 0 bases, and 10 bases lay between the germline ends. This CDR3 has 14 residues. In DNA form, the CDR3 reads TGCAGCGTTGGGGCAGGGGATAGCAATCAGCCCCAGCATTTT. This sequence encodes CSVGAGDSNQPQHF.

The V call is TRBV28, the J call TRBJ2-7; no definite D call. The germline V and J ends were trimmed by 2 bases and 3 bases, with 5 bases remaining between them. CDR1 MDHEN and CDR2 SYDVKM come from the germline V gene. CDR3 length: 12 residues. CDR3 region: CASSLPHYEQYF. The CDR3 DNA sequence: TGTGCCAGCAGTTTACCGCACTACGAGCAGTACTTC. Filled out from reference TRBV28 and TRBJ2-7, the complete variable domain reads DVKVTQSSRYLVKRTGEKVFLECVQDMDHENMFWYRQDPGLGLRLIYFSYDVKMKEKGDIPEGYSVSREKKERFSLILESASTNQTSMYLCASSLPHYEQYFGPGTRLTVT.

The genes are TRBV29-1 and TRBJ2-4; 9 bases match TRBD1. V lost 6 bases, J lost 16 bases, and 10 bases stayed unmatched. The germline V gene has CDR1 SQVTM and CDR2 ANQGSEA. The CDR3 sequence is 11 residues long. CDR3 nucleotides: TGCAGCGTGGGGACAGGGTGGGGGAAATACTTC. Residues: CSVGTGWGKYF.

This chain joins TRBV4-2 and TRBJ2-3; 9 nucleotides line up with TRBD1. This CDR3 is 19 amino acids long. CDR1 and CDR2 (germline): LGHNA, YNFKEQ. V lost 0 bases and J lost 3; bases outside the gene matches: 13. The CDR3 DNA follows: TGTGCCAGCAGCCAAGATGGCCCCCGCGGACAGGGGCCTACAGATACGCAGTATTTT. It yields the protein CASSQDGPRGQGPTDTQYF.

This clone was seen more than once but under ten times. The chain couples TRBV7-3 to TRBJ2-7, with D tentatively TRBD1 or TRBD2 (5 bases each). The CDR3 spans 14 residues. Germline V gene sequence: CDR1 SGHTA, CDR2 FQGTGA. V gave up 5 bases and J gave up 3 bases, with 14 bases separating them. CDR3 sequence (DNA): TGTGCCAGCAGCCTAAATCCGGGACGCTACGAGCAGTACTTC. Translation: CASSLNPGRYEQYF.

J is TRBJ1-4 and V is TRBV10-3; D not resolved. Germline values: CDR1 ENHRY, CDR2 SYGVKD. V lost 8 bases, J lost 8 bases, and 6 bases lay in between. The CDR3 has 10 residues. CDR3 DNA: TGTGCCATCTTTCACGAAAAACTGTTTTTT. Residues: CAIFHEKLFF.

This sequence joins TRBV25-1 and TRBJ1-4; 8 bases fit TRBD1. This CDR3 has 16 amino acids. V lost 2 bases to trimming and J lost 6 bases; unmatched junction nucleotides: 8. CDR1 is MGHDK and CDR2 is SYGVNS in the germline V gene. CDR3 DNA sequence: TGTGCCAGCAGTGAACACCGGACAGGGTCGTATGAAAAACTGTTTTTT. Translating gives CASSEHRTGSYEKLFF.

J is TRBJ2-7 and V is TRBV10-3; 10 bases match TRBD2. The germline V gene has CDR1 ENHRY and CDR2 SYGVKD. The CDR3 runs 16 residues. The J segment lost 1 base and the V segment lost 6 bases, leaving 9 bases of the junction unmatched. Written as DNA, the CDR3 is TGTGCCATCAGAGGATTAGCGGGAGGAACTTCCTACGAGCAGTACTTC. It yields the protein CAIRGLAGGTSYEQYF.

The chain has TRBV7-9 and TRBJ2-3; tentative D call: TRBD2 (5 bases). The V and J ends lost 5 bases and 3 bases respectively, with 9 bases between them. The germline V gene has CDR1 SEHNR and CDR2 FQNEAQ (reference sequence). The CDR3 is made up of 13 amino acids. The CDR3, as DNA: TGTGCCAGCAGCAAGGGAGCGACAGATACGCAGTATTTT. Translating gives CASSKGATDTQYF.

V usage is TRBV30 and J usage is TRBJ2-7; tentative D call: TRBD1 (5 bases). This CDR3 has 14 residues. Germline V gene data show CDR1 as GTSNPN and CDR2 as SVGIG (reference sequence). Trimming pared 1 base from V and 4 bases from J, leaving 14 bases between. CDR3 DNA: TGTGCCTGGAGTGAGGCCAGGGCAGGGTACGAGCAGTACTTC. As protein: CAWSEARAGYEQYF. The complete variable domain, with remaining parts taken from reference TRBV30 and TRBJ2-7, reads SQTIHQWPATLVQPVGSPLSLECTVEGTSNPNLYWYRQAAGRGLQLLFYSVGIGQISSEVPQNLSASRPQDRQFILSSKKLLLSDSGFYLCAWSEARAGYEQYFGPGTRLTVT.